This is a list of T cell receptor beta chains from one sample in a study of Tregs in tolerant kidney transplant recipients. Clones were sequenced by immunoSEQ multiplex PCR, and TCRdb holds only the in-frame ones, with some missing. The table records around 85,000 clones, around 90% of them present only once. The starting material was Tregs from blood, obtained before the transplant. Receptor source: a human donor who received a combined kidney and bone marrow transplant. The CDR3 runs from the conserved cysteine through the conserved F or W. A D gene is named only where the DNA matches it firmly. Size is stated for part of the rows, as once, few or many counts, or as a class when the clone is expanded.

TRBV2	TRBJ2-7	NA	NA	CASSARDTLPYEQYF	TGTGCCAGCAGTGCTCGGGACACTTTACCCTACGAGCAGTACTTC
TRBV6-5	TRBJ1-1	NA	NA	CASSKIPAFEAFF	TGTGCCAGCAGTAAAATCCCGGCTTTTGAAGCTTTCTTT
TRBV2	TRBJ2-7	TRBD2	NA	CASRDRTSGDEQYF	TGTGCCAGCAGAGATCGGACTAGCGGGGACGAGCAGTACTTC
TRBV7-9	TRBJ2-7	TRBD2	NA	CASSLSASGRVFPEQYF	TGTGCCAGCAGCTTATCGGCTAGCGGGAGAGTTTTTCCCGAGCAGTACTTC
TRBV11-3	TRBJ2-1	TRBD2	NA	CASSRGGAKNEQFF	TGTGCCAGCAGCCGCGGGGGGGCTAAGAATGAGCAGTTCTTC
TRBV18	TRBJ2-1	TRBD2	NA	CASSPPSGSKGFF	TGTGCCAGCTCACCACCGAGCGGGAGTAAGGGGTTCTTC
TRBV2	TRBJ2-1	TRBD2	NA	CASSASSGVDNEQFF	TGTGCCAGCAGCGCCTCTAGCGGGGTGGACAATGAGCAGTTCTTC
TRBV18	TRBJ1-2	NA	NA	CASSTTQRPGDGYTF	TGTGCCAGCTCAACAACACAGCGTCCTGGGGATGGCTACACCTTC
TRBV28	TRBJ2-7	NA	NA	CAMGRGGQYEQYF	TGTGCCATGGGGAGAGGGGGTCAGTACGAGCAGTACTTC
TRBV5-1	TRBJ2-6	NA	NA	CASSLTGGAGANVLTF	TGCGCCAGCAGCTTGACGGGGGGCGCTGGGGCCAACGTCCTGACTTTC
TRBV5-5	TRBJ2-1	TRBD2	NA	CASSSRDYNNEQFF	TGTGCCAGCAGCTCTCGGGACTACAACAATGAGCAGTTCTTC
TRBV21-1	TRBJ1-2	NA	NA	CASSPGMTGTDGYTF	TGTGCCAGCAGCCCCGGGATGACAGGGACGGATGGCTACACCTTC
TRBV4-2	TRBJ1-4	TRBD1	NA	CASSQDTGADEKLFF	TGTGCCAGCAGCCAGGATACAGGGGCTGATGAAAAACTGTTTTTT
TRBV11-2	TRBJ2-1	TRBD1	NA	CASSSRDRNNEQFF	TGTGCCAGCAGCTCCCGGGACAGAAACAATGAGCAGTTCTTC
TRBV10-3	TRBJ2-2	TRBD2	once	CAISEVAGVGTGELFF	TGTGCCATCAGTGAAGTAGCGGGAGTTGGCACCGGGGAGCTGTTTTTT
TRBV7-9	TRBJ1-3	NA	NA	CASSLGGSGNTIYF	TGTGCCAGCAGCTTAGGAGGCTCTGGAAACACCATATATTTT
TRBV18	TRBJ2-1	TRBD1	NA	CASSPGGQVNNEQFF	TGTGCCAGCTCACCAGGGGGACAGGTCAACAATGAGCAGTTCTTC
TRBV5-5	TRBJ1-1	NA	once	CASSYQGNTEAFF	TGTGCCAGCAGTTACCAGGGAAACACTGAAGCTTTCTTT
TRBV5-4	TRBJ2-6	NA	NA	CASSFPRDRDSGANVLTF	TGTGCCAGCAGTTTTCCCCGGGACCGAGACTCTGGGGCCAACGTCCTGACTTTC
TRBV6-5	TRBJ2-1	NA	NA	CASSYGGIGYNEQFF	TGTGCCAGCAGTTACGGCGGGATCGGTTACAATGAGCAGTTCTTC
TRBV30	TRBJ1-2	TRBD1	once	CAWSLDRGLGYTF	TGTGCCTGGAGCCTGGACAGGGGGCTAGGCTACACCTTC
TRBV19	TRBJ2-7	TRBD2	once	CASSIRLAVSSYEQYF	TGTGCCAGTAGTATCCGACTAGCGGTTAGCTCCTACGAGCAGTACTTC
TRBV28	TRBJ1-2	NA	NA	CASRGSLGYTF	TGTGCCAGCAGGGGGTCCCTTGGCTACACCTTC
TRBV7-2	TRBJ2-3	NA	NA	CASSQGHSTDTQYF	TGTGCCAGCAGCCAGGGACACAGCACAGATACGCAGTATTTT
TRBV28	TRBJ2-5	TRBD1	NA	CASRDTGVETQYF	TGTGCCAGCAGGGATACAGGGGTCGAGACCCAGTACTTC
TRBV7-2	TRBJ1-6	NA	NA	CASSWGRSGTLHF	TGTGCCAGCAGCTGGGGACGGTCGGGTACCCTCCACTTT
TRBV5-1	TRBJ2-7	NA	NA	CASSLLGRTGEQYF	TGCGCCAGCAGCTTGTTGGGACGTACCGGCGAGCAGTACTTC
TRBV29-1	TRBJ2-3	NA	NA	CSVAYGLSTDTQYF	TGCAGCGTTGCATATGGGCTGAGCACAGATACGCAGTATTTT
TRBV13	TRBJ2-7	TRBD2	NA	CASRRGVGYEQYF	TGTGCCAGCAGGCGGGGGGTAGGATACGAGCAGTACTTC
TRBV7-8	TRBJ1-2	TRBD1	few	CASSVAGGGSSGYTF	TGTGCCAGCAGCGTCGCAGGGGGCGGAAGCTCTGGCTACACCTTC
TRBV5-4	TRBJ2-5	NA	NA	CASSRRLQGSTGTQYF	TGTGCCAGCAGCAGAAGATTACAGGGCTCCACTGGGACCCAGTACTTC
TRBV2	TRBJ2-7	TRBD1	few	CASSFKGARGEQYF	TGTGCCAGCAGCTTCAAGGGGGCTCGAGGGGAGCAGTACTTC
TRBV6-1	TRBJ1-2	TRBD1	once	CASSEYRGRHYGYTF	TGTGCCAGCAGTGAATATAGGGGGCGGCACTATGGCTACACCTTC
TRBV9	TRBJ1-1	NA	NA	CASSELEGESTEAFF	TGTGCCAGCAGCGAGCTGGAGGGGGAGAGCACTGAAGCTTTCTTT
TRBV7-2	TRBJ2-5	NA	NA	CASSLARGSDGETQYF	TGTGCCAGCAGCTTAGCTAGGGGGAGTGATGGCGAGACCCAGTACTTC
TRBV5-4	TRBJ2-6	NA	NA	CASSPMYRSGANVLTF	TGTGCCAGCAGCCCGATGTACCGATCTGGGGCCAACGTCCTGACTTTC
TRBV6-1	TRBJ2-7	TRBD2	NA	CASSEAGSGRYEQYF	TGTGCCAGCAGTGAAGCAGGTAGCGGGAGGTACGAGCAGTACTTC
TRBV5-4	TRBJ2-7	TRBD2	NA	CASSWGSGGYEQYF	TGTGCCAGCAGCTGGGGTTCGGGAGGCTACGAGCAGTACTTC
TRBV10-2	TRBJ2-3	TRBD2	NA	CASSRAGGQEGDTQYF	TGCGCCAGCTCTCGAGCGGGAGGCCAGGAAGGAGATACGCAGTATTTT
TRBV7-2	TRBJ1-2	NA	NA	CASSPEEGLEDHYGYTF	TGTGCCAGCAGCCCTGAGGAGGGATTAGAGGACCACTATGGCTACACCTTC
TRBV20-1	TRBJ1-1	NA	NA	CSAKATAEAFF	TGCAGTGCTAAGGCGACGGCTGAAGCTTTCTTT
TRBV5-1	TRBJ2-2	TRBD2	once	CASRTGTSDYTGELFF	TGCGCCAGCAGAACCGGGACTAGCGATTACACCGGGGAGCTGTTTTTT
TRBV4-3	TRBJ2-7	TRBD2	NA	CASSLLRGGTSGPYEQYF	TGCGCCAGCAGCCTCCTACGGGGCGGGACTAGCGGGCCCTACGAGCAGTACTTC
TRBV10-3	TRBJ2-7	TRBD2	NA	CATRAGEGVSYEQYF	TGTGCCACCCGCGCGGGAGAGGGCGTATCCTACGAGCAGTACTTC
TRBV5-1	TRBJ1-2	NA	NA	CASSTTTGNYGYTF	TGCGCCAGCAGCACAACTACAGGGAACTATGGCTACACCTTC
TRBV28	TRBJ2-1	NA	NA	CASTPPEAYNEQFF	TGTGCCAGCACCCCCCCAGAAGCCTACAATGAGCAGTTCTTC
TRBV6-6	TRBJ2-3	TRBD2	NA	CASTRAGGTDTQYF	TGTGCCAGCACCAGAGCGGGAGGCACAGATACGCAGTATTTT
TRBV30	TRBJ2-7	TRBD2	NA	CAWRRTSGTEQYF	TGTGCCTGGAGGAGGACTAGCGGGACCGAGCAGTACTTC
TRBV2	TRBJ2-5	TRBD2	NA	CASSDTSGTETQYF	TGTGCCAGCAGTGATACTAGCGGGACGGAGACCCAGTACTTC
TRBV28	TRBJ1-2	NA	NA	CASSLFNRGIYGYTF	TGTGCCAGCAGTTTATTCAATCGGGGAATCTATGGCTACACCTTC
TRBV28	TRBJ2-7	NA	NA	CASSMRTFYEQYF	TGTGCCAGCAGTATGAGGACATTCTACGAGCAGTACTTC
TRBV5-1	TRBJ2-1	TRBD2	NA	CASRGGLSYNEQFF	TGCGCCTCGCGGGGGGGCCTCTCCTACAATGAGCAGTTCTTC
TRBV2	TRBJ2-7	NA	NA	CASGPTYEQYF	TGTGCCAGCGGGCCAACCTACGAGCAGTACTTC